These 30 T cell receptor beta chains came from one sample sequenced in a study of OX40 agonist ivuxolimab in advanced cancers. Sequencing used immunoSEQ multiplex PCR; TCRdb keeps in-frame clones, though not all of them. The sample has tens of thousands of clones, roughly nine tenths seen once. Sequenced here: CD4+ or CD8+ T cells sorted from blood, sampled in a trial of the OX40 agonist ivuxolimab. These receptors originate from an adult with an advanced solid tumor such as melanoma, head and neck, liver or kidney cancer.

The J gene is TRBJ2-2, the V gene TRBV19; the D gene is possibly TRBD2 (5 bases). Between the trimmed V and J ends, which lost 4 bases and 6 bases, there was a span of 9 bases. The germline V gene encodes CDR1 LNHDA and CDR2 SQIVND (reference sequence). The CDR3 contains 13 residues. The CDR3 here is CASSTRTAGELFF. DNA of the CDR3: TGTGCCAGTAGTACTCGGACTGCCGGGGAGCTGTTTTTT.

The table lists this clone with a count of one. This chain connects TRBV30 to TRBJ1-1; D gene ambiguous. V was cut by 6 bases and J by 0 bases, with 11 bases left in between. The CDR3 runs to 13 residues. Germline lookup yields CDR1 GTSNPN and CDR2 SVGIG (reference sequence). In DNA form, the CDR3 reads TGTGCCTGTACCAGTGAGTTGAACACTGAAGCTTTCTTT. It encodes CACTSELNTEAFF.

V is TRBV7-8 and J is TRBJ2-2; 7 nucleotides agree with TRBD1. Per germline, CDR1 SGHVS and CDR2 FQNEAQ. The CDR3 sequence is 17 residues long. V dropped 8 bases and J dropped 7; count of bases not matched to a gene: 19. The CDR3 loop is CASARRGLIQWGGELFF. The CDR3 DNA is TGTGCCAGCGCCCGTAGGGGGCTAATCCAGTGGGGCGGGGAGCTGTTTTTT.

V usage is TRBV7-2 and J usage is TRBJ1-5; D is uncertain. V was cut by 6 bases and J by 4 bases, with 7 bases left in between. The CDR3 covers 12 residues. The germline CDR1 and CDR2 sequences are SGHTA and FQGNSA. In DNA, the CDR3 is TGTGCCAGCAGTCCGATGAATCAGCCCCAGCATTTT. This sequence encodes CASSPMNQPQHF. Drawing the rest from reference TRBV7-2 and TRBJ1-5, the complete variable domain is GAGVSQSPSNKVTEKGKDVELRCDPISGHTALYWYRQSLGQGLEFLIYFQGNSAPDKSGLPSDRFSAERTGGSVSTLTIQRTQQEDSAVYLCASSPMNQPQHFGDGTRLSIL.

A single count supports this clone. The genes are TRBV4-1 and TRBJ2-2; the D gene is possibly TRBD1 (5 bases). V dropped 3 bases and J dropped 4 bases, with 15 bases sitting between them. Looked up from germline, CDR1 is MGHRA and CDR2 is YSYEKL. CDR3 length equals 16 residues. The CDR3 bases are TGCGCCAGCAGCCATACATCGACAGTAACCACCGGGGAGCTGTTTTTT. It yields the protein CASSHTSTVTTGELFF.

V is TRBV30 and J is TRBJ2-1, with 7 bases matching TRBD2. Germline-derived CDR1 and CDR2 are GTSNPN and SVGIG (reference sequence). V lost 1 base and J lost 12; bases outside the gene matches: 9. This CDR3 is built from 13 residues. CDR3 nucleotide sequence: TGTGCCTGGAGTGGAGGCGGCGGGAGTCGGCAGTTCTTC. Its protein is CAWSGGGGSRQFF. Combining the CDR3 with reference TRBV30 and TRBJ2-1 gives the whole variable domain SQTIHQWPATLVQPVGSPLSLECTVEGTSNPNLYWYRQAAGRGLQLLFYSVGIGQISSEVPQNLSASRPQDRQFILSSKKLLLSDSGFYLCAWSGGGGSRQFFGPGTRLTVL.

The rearrangement uses TRBV6-1 and TRBJ1-2; D is uncertain. V shed 1 base and J shed 4 bases, with 7 bases lying between them. The CDR3 runs 13 residues. Germline CDR1 MNHNS, CDR2 SASEGT. This chain's CDR3 is CASSEVQIYGYTF. The CDR3 nucleotides read TGTGCCAGCAGTGAAGTTCAGATCTATGGCTACACCTTC.

The V gene is TRBV21-1, the J gene TRBJ2-5; the table's D call TRBD1 went unverified against the DNA. The end of the DNA aligns better with TRBJ2-7, so the J call may be wrong. TRBV21-1 is a pseudogene. This CDR3 has 17 amino acids. The CDR3 region is CASSKDRRQRLLAEQYF. CDR3 sequence (DNA): TGTGCCAGCAGCAAAGATAGGAGACAGCGTCTACTTGCCGAGCAGTACTTC.

This clone was found once. V and J are TRBV11-2 and TRBJ1-3, with 9 bases matching TRBD1. The germline gives CDR1 SGHAT, CDR2 FQNNGV. The junction had 8 bases not matched to a gene; V was cut back by 5 bases and J by 6 bases. The CDR3 contains 15 residues. CDR3 in amino acids: CASSSGQGRENTIYF. For the CDR3, the DNA is TGTGCCAGCAGCAGCGGACAGGGGAGGGAAAACACCATATATTTT.

J is TRBJ2-1 and V is TRBV5-4, with 7 bases lining up with TRBD1. With 4 bases clipped from V and 6 bases from J, the junction kept 4 bases outside the gene matches. Germline CDR1 reads SGHNT; CDR2 reads YYREEE (reference sequence). CDR3 length equals 13 residues. The CDR3 here is CASSRTGANEQFF. Written as DNA, the CDR3 is TGTGCCAGCAGCAGGACAGGAGCCAATGAGCAGTTCTTC.

The V gene is TRBV4-1, the J gene TRBJ2-5; TRBD2 matches 7 bases. The V segment lost 0 bases and the J segment 4 bases; nucleotides outside the gene matches: 5. This CDR3 contains 15 residues. The germline V gene encodes CDR1 MGHRA and CDR2 YSYEKL. This chain's CDR3 is CASSQEEGRGETQYF. DNA of the CDR3: TGCGCCAGCAGCCAAGAAGAGGGGAGGGGAGAGACCCAGTACTTC.

The chain carries TRBV9 and TRBJ2-7, with 8 bases matching TRBD1. The CDR3 runs to 13 residues. The germline V gene has CDR1 SGDLS and CDR2 YYNGEE. The ends lost 4 bases at V and 3 bases at J; junction bases unmatched: 3. The CDR3 protein is CASSSGQGYEQYF. The DNA of the CDR3 is TGTGCCAGCAGCTCCGGACAGGGCTACGAGCAGTACTTC.

This sequence joins TRBV6-5 and TRBJ2-7; 7 bases fit TRBD2. Germline V lookup: CDR1 MNHEY, CDR2 SVGAGI. This CDR3 has 13 residues. The ends lost 6 bases at V and 5 bases at J; junction bases unmatched: 7. CDR3: CASRVLGTNEQYF. Here the CDR3 DNA reads TGTGCCAGCAGGGTCCTTGGGACTAACGAGCAGTACTTC.

This chain links TRBV6-5 with TRBJ2-7; TRBD2 matches at 7 bases. This CDR3 comprises 16 residues. Germline V gene data show CDR1 as MNHEY and CDR2 as SVGAGI. The trim removed 4 bases at V and 3 bases at J, leaving 12 bases unmatched. The DNA for the CDR3 is TGTGCCAGCAGTTCCCAGGGAGGGAGGGCCCTCTACGAGCAGTACTTC. It encodes CASSSQGGRALYEQYF.

The V gene is TRBV6-1, the J gene TRBJ2-7, with D unresolved. Germline loops: CDR1 MNHNS, CDR2 SASEGT. Trimming shortened V by 4 bases and J by 2 bases, and 12 bases separated the two germline ends. This CDR3 region has 14 residues. Written as DNA, the CDR3 is TGTGCCAGCAGTGGAGGACCAGCCCCCTACGAGCAGTACTTC. It codes for CASSGGPAPYEQYF.

This chain links TRBV18 with TRBJ2-3; 9 bases line up with TRBD2. Trimming cost V 1 base and J 6 bases; bases outside gene matches: 2. Germline values: CDR1 KGHSH, CDR2 LQKENI. This CDR3 comprises 14 residues. This CDR3 reads CASSPLAGVDTQYF. The CDR3 nucleotides read TGTGCCAGCTCACCACTAGCGGGGGTTGATACGCAGTATTTT.

This clone was observed a single time. This sequence joins TRBV5-1 and TRBJ2-3; TRBD1 is a possible D gene (6 bases). Trimming removed 0 bases at V and 2 bases at J, with 7 bases between. Per germline, CDR1 SGHRS and CDR2 YFSETQ. CDR3 length: 14 amino acids. DNA for the CDR3: TGCGCCAGCAGCTTGGCAGGGGCCACAGATACGCAGTATTTT. This gives the protein CASSLAGATDTQYF.

V usage is TRBV28 and J usage is TRBJ1-3, with D hard to call. CDR3 length: 13 amino acids. The V gene lost 1 base and the J gene lost 4 bases, with 5 bases spanning the gap. In germline, CDR1 is MDHEN, CDR2 SYDVKM. The CDR3 DNA reads TGTGCCAGCAGTTTATCTAAGGGAAACACCATATATTTT. Residues: CASSLSKGNTIYF.

The chain employs TRBV29-1 and TRBJ2-5; D uncertain. CDR1 SQVTM and CDR2 ANQGSEA come from the germline V gene. CDR3 length equals 12 residues. V was trimmed by 6 bases and J by 5 bases, leaving 13 bases between them. The CDR3: CSVAPGPETQYF. CDR3 nucleotide sequence: TGCAGCGTCGCTCCCGGCCCGGAGACCCAGTACTTC.

This sequence joins TRBV21-1 and TRBJ1-2; the table's D call, TRBD1, was not checked against the DNA. TRBV21-1 is labeled a pseudogene. The CDR3 contains 14 residues. The CDR3 DNA follows: TGTGCCAGCAGCAAAAGGGACAGGGGGCATGGCTACACCTTC. It specifies CASSKRDRGHGYTF.

The V and J genes are TRBV10-3 and TRBJ2-1; 7 nucleotides line up with TRBD1. There are 12 residues in the CDR3. The germline V gene encodes CDR1 ENHRY and CDR2 SYGVKD. After removal of 11 bases from V and 7 bases from J, the junction contained 8 bases not matched to a gene. CDR3 DNA: TGTGCCGTAGGCGAACAGGGGAATGAGCAGTTCTTC. Translating it yields CAVGEQGNEQFF.

The CDR3 sequence is CASSLSARVNHSPLHF. The CDR3 nucleotides read TGTGCCAGCAGTTTATCTGCCAGGGTTAATCATTCACCCCTCCACTTT. The chain is built from TRBV27 and TRBJ1-6; a possible D gene is TRBD1 (5 bases). Trimming took 0 bases from V and 8 from J, leaving 14 bases between them. This CDR3 region has 16 residues. Germline V gene sequence: CDR1 MNHEY, CDR2 SMNVEV (reference sequence).

The chain recombines TRBV7-9 with TRBJ1-1, with D unresolved. CDR1 SEHNR and CDR2 FQNEAQ come from the germline V gene (reference sequence). V was cut by 3 bases and J by 1 base, with 9 bases left in between. CDR3 length: 14 residues. Here the CDR3 reads CASSFPPGNTEAFF. The CDR3 coding sequence is TGTGCCAGCAGCTTCCCACCGGGGAACACTGAAGCTTTCTTT.

The chain couples TRBV7-9 to TRBJ2-1, with TRBD2 matching over 12 bases. V lost 4 bases and J lost 7; bases outside the gene matches: 5. This CDR3 has 15 residues. Germline V gene data show CDR1 as SEHNR and CDR2 as FQNEAQ (reference sequence). CDR3 sequence: CASSSSGGAVNEQFF. The CDR3 region has the DNA TGTGCCAGCAGCTCTAGCGGGGGGGCAGTAAATGAGCAGTTCTTC.

The gene calls are TRBV9 and TRBJ2-3, with TRBD2 as a possible D gene (6 bases). Trimming shortened V by 0 bases and J by 3 bases, and 11 bases separated the two germline ends. Germline V gene data show CDR1 as SGDLS and CDR2 as YYNGEE. The CDR3 covers 15 residues. CDR3 sequence reads: CASSVDHGGTDTQYF. The CDR3 DNA is TGTGCCAGCAGCGTAGACCATGGGGGGACAGATACGCAGTATTTT.

V usage is TRBV7-3 and J usage is TRBJ2-3; 8 bases are shared with TRBD1. The CDR3 runs to 14 residues. Per germline, CDR1 SGHTA and CDR2 FQGTGA. Germline trimming cut 2 bases from V and 6 bases from J; bases unmatched to any gene: 4. The CDR3 loop is CASSLDRGVDTQYF. In DNA, the CDR3 is TGTGCCAGCAGCTTAGACAGGGGTGTGGATACGCAGTATTTT.

This sequence joins TRBV21-1 and TRBJ2-3; the table's D call TRBD1 went unverified against the DNA. TRBV21-1 corresponds to a pseudogene. The CDR3 contains 17 residues. The CDR3, as DNA: TGTGCCAGCACCAGAGACGGCAGGGATGGGTTCACAGATACGCAGTATTTT. Its protein is CASTRDGRDGFTDTQYF.

This clone was detected a few times. The V gene is TRBV9, the J gene TRBJ2-2; no clear D gene. The length of the CDR3 is 13 residues. V was pared by 0 bases and J by 3 bases, with 3 bases between. Per the germline V gene, CDR1 is SGDLS and CDR2 is YYNGEE. The DNA of the CDR3 is TGTGCCAGCAGCGTAGCCGACACCGGGGAGCTGTTTTTT. Translation gives CASSVADTGELFF.

The chain carries TRBV5-1 and TRBJ1-4; D is undetermined. Per germline, CDR1 SGHRS and CDR2 YFSETQ. This CDR3 has 16 amino acids. Trimming removed 0 bases from V and 1 base from J, with 10 bases in between. The CDR3 protein is CASSLAVRGTNEKLFF. The CDR3 DNA follows: TGCGCCAGCAGCTTGGCAGTACGGGGAACTAATGAAAAACTGTTTTTT.

The rearrangement uses TRBV25-1 and TRBJ1-4, with a possible D match to TRBD1 (5 bases). V dropped 1 base and J dropped 4 bases, with 10 bases sitting between them. Germline CDR1 reads MGHDK; CDR2 reads SYGVNS. The CDR3 totals 15 residues. The CDR3 spells CASSEWSGVNEKLFF. CDR3 in DNA: TGTGCCAGCAGTGAATGGTCGGGGGTTAATGAAAAACTGTTTTTT.